This TCR beta chain was sequenced during a study of T cell repertoires in cytomegalovirus infection. The wider study: Peptides in the study included HLA-C-restricted and HLA-B-restricted CMV epitopes. Based on public TCR beta signatures, there were indications of CMV infection and of a matching HLA type.

TCRdb re-analysed the reads in MiXCR, keeping a single row per CDR3 protein. The sample contains approximately 990,000 distinct CDR3 sequences, around 32% of which appear only once. Study-level results: HLA-C-restricted CMV-specific TCR beta clonotypes were dominant in the ex vivo response.

At least ten counts were recorded for this clonotype. Antigen specificity is unknown. Mismatch with germline at one junction end may stem from a read error. This specimen was cultured CD8+ T cells from PBMCs, taken from culture after CMV antigen stimulation. The clonotype originates from a human donor in good health (CMV status not recorded). Some clones in this sample may be carry-over from other donors' samples.

The DNA of the CDR3 is TGTGCTAGCAGCCCCCCGGACCGGAGCTCCTACAATGAGCAGTTCTTC. Amino acids: CASSPPDRSSYNEQFF. The J gene is TRBJ2-1, the V gene TRBV7-7, with no clear D. The CDR3 is 16 amino acids. Germline V lookup: CDR1 SSHAT, CDR2 FNYEAQ (reference sequence).